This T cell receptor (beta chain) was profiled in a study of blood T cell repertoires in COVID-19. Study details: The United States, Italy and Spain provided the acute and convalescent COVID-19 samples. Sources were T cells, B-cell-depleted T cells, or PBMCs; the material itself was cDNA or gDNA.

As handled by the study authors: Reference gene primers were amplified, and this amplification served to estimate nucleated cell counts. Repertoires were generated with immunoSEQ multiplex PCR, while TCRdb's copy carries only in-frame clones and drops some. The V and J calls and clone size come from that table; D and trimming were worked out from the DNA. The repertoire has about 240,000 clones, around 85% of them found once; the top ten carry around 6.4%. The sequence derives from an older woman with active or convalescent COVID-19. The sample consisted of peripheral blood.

The CDR3 sequence is CASSSTADRGRNTEAFF. DNA of the CDR3: TGTGCCAGCAGCTCCACAGCGGACAGGGGTAGGAACACTGAAGCTTTCTTT. This chain links TRBV11-2 with TRBJ1-1; TRBD1 agrees at 9 bases. The germline CDR1 and CDR2 sequences are SGHAT and FQNNGV. This CDR3 contains 17 residues. J lost 1 base, V lost 4 bases, and 10 bases had no gene match.